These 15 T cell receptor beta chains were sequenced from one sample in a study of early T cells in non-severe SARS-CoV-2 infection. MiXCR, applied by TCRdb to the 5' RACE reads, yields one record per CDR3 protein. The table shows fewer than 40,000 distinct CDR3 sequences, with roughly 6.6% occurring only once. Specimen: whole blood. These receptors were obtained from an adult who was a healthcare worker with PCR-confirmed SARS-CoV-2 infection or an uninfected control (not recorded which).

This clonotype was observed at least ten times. Here the CDR3 DNA reads TGTGCCAGCAGAACCCCCGGGGCTAGCGGAGCTACCGGGGAGCTGTTTTTT. Translating gives CASRTPGASGATGELFF. The chain recombines TRBV6-5 with TRBJ2-2; 7 nucleotides align to TRBD2. The CDR3 has 17 amino acids. The junction had 15 bases not matched to a gene; V was cut back by 6 bases and J by 5 bases. Germline CDR1 and CDR2: MNHEY and SVGAGI.

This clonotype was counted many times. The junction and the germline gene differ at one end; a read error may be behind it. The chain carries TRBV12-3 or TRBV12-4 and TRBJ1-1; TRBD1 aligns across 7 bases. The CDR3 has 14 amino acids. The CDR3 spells CASNLQGKGTEAFF. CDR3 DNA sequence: TGTGCCAGCAATTTACAGGGGAAGGGCACTGAAGCTTTCTTT.

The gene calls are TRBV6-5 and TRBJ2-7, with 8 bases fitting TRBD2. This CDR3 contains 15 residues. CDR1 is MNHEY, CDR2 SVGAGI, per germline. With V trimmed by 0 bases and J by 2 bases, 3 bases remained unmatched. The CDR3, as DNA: TGTGCCAGCAGTTACTCGTCTAGCGGGCCCTACGAGCAGTACTTC. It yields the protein CASSYSSSGPYEQYF.

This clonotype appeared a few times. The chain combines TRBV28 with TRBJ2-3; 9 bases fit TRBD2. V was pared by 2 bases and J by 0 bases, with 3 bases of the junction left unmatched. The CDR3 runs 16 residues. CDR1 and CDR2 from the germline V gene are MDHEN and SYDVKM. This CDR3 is CASSLVAGGSTDTQYF. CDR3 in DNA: TGTGCCAGCAGTTTAGTTGCGGGAGGGAGCACAGATACGCAGTATTTT.

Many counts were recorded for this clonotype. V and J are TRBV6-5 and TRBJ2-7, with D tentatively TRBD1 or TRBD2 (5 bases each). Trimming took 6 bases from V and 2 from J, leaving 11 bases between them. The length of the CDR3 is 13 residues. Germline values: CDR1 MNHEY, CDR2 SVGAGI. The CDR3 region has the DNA TGTGCCAGCAGCCCCTCGGGACCCTACGAGCAGTACTTC. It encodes CASSPSGPYEQYF.

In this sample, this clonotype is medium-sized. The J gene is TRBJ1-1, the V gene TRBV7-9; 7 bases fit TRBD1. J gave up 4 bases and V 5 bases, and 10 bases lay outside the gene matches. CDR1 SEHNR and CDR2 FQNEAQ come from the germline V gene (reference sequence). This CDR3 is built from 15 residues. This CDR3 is CASSPVDRVATEAFF. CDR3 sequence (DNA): TGTGCCAGCAGCCCTGTTGACAGGGTGGCCACTGAAGCTTTCTTT.

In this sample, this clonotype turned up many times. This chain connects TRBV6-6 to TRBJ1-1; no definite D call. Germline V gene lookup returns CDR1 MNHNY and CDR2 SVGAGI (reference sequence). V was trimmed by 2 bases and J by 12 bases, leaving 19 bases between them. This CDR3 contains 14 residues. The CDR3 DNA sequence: TGTGCCAGCAGTTACGCCGAGGAGAGGGTGTCAACTTTCTTT. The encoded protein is CASSYAEERVSTFF.

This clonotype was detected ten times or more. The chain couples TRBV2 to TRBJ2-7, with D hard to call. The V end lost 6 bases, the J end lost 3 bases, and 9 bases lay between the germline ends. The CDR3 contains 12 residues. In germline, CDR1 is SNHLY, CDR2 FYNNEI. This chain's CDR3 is CASSALLYEQYF. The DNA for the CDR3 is TGTGCCAGCAGCGCCCTTCTCTACGAGCAGTACTTC.

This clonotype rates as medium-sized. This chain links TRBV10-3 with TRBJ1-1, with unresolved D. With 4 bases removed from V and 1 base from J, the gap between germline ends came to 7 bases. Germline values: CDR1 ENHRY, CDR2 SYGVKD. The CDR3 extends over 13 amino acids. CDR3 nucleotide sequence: TGTGCCATCAGTGTAAAAGAGAACACTGAAGCTTTCTTT. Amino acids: CAISVKENTEAFF.

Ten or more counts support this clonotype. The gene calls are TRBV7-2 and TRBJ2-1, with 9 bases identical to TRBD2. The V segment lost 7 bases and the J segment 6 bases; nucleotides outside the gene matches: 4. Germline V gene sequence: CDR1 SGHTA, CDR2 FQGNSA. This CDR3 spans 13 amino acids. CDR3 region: CASTSGTRNEQFF. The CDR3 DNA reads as TGTGCCAGCACTAGCGGGACCCGCAATGAGCAGTTCTTC.

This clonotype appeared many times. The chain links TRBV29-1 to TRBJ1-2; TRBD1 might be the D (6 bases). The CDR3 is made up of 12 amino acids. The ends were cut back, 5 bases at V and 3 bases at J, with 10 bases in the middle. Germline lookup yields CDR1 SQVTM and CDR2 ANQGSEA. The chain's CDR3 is CSVSQGDYGYTF. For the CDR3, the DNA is TGCAGCGTTTCACAGGGAGACTATGGCTACACCTTC.

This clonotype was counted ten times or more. In DNA form, the CDR3 reads TGCGCCAGCAGCCGACAGGGGGAAGGCGAGCAGTACTTC. It is translated as CASSRQGEGEQYF. V is TRBV5-1 and J is TRBJ2-7; 9 nucleotides align to TRBD1. The germline V gene has CDR1 SGHRS and CDR2 YFSETQ. The CDR3 runs to 13 residues. J was trimmed by 6 bases and V by 4 bases; bases with no gene match: 5.

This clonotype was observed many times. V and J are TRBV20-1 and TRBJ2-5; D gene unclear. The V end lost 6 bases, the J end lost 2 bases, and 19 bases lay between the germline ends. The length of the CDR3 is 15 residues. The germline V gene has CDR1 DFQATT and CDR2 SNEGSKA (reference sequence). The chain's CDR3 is CSATPARDPQETQYF. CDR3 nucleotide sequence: TGCAGTGCGACGCCAGCGCGCGATCCTCAAGAGACCCAGTACTTC.

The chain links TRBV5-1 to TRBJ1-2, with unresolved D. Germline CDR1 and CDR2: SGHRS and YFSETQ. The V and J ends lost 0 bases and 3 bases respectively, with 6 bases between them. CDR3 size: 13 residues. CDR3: CASSLEGDYGYTF. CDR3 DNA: TGCGCCAGCAGCTTGGAGGGAGACTATGGCTACACCTTC.

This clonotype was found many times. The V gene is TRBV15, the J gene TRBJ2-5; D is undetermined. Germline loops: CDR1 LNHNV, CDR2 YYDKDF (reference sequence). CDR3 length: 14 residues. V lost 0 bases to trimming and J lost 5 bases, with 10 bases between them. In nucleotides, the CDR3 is TGTGCCACCAGCAGAGATCTGGCTACCGAGACCCAGTACTTC. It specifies CATSRDLATETQYF. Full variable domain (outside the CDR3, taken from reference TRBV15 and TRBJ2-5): DAMVIQNPRYQVTQFGKPVTLSCSQTLNHNVMYWYQQKSSQAPKLLFHYYDKDFNNEADTPDNFQSRRPNTSFCFLDIRSPGLGDTAMYLCATSRDLATETQYFGPGTRLLVL.